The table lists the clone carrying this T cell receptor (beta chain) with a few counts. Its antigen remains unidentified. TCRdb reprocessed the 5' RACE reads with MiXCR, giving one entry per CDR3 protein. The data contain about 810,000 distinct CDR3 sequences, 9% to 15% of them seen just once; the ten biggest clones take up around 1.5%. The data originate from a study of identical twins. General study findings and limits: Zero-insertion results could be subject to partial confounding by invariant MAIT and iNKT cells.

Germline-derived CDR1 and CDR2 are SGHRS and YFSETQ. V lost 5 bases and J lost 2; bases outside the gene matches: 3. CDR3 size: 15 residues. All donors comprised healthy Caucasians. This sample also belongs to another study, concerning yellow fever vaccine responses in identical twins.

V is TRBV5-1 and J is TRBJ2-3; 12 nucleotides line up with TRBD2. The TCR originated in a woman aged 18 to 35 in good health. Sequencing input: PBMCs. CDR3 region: CASRLAGGFTDTQYF. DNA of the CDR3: TGCGCCAGCAGACTAGCGGGAGGTTTCACAGATACGCAGTATTTT.